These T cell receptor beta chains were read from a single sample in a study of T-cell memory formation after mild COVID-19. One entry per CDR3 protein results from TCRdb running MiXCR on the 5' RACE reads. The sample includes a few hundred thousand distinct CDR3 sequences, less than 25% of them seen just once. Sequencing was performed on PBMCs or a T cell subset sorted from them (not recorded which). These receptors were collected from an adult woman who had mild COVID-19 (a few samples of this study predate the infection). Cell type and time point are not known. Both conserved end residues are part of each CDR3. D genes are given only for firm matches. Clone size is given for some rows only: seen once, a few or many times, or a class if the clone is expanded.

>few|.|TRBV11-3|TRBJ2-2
TGTGCCAGCAGCTTAGTGGGTAGCACCGGGGAGCTGTTTTTT
CASSLVGSTGELFF
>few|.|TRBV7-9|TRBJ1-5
TGTGCCAGCAGTTTCTTGGGAGGGGTTGGAAATCAGCCCCAGCATTTT
CASSFLGGVGNQPQHF
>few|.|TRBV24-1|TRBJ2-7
TGTGCCACCAGTCTCCTCGGACGGATCAACTCCTACGAGCAGTACTTC
CATSLLGRINSYEQYF
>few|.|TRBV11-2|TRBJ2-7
TGTGCCAGCAGCTTAGTACGCGAGCAGTACTTC
CASSLVREQYF
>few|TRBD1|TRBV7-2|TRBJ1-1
TGTGCCAGCAGCTTAGCGAAGGGGGCCACTGAAGCTTTCTTT
CASSLAKGATEAFF
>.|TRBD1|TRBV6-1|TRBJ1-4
TGTGCCAGCAGAAGACAGGGGATCCCTAATGAAAAACTGTTTTTT
CASRRQGIPNEKLFF
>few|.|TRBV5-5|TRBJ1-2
TGTGCCAGCAGGCCCTGGGAGGGAGGCTATGGCTACACCTTC
CASRPWEGGYGYTF
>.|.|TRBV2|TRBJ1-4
TGTGCCATCACCCGGGATTGGGGCGAAAAACTGTTTTTT
CAITRDWGEKLFF
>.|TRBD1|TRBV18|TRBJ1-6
TGTGCCAGCTCAGAGACAGGGACTAATTCACCCCTCCACTTT
CASSETGTNSPLHF
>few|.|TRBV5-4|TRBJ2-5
TGTGCCAGCAGCTTGGAATCGTACCGGTACCAAGAGACCCAGTACTTC
CASSLESYRYQETQYF
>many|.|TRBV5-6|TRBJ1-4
TGTGCCAGCAGCTCGTACCGATATGACACGTTAAATGAAAAACTGTTTTTT
CASSSYRYDTLNEKLFF
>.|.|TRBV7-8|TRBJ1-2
TGTGCCAGCAGCTTAGGACCGACCAGGGGCTATGGCTACACCTTC
CASSLGPTRGYGYTF
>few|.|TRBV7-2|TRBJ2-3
TGTGCCAGCAGCTTAAGGGGGGGCGGGGCTGGCACAGATACGCAGTATTTT
CASSLRGGGAGTDTQYF
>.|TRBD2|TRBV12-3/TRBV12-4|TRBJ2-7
TGTGCCAGCAGTTTATCCGGGAGGGGGGTTTACGAGCAGTACTTC
CASSLSGRGVYEQYF
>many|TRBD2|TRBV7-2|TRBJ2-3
TGTGCCAGCAGCTTAGTTGGTAGCGGGAGGGCTACAGATACGCAGTATTTT
CASSLVGSGRATDTQYF
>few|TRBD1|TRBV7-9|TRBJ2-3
TGTGCCAGCAGCCTCCGAACCGGGACAGACACAGATACGCAGTATTTT
CASSLRTGTDTDTQYF
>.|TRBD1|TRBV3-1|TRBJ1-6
TGTGCCAGCAGCCAAGGGACAGGGACCAGGTCACCCCTCCACTTT
CASSQGTGTRSPLHF
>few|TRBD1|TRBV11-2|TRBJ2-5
TGTGCCAGCAGCTTAGGACCAGGACAGGGGGCTGGGACCCAGTACTTC
CASSLGPGQGAGTQYF
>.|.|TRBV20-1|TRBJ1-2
TGCAGTGCCAGACGGCCTCGGGACTATGGCTACACCTTC
CSARRPRDYGYTF
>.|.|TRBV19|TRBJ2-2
TGTGCCAGTAGTATAGCGGCCGGGGAGCTGTTTTTT
CASSIAAGELFF
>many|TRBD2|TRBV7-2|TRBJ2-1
TGTGCCAGCAGCTCCCGAGCGGGAGGCCGGGTAAATGAGCAGTTCTTC
CASSSRAGGRVNEQFF
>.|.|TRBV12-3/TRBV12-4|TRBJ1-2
TGTGCCAGCAGTTGGACCGCTAACTATGGCTACACCTTC
CASSWTANYGYTF
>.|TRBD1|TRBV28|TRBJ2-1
TGTGCCAGCAGTTTCATCGGGACAGGGAGGGACAATGAGCAGTTCTTC
CASSFIGTGRDNEQFF
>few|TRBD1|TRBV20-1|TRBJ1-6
TGCAGTGCTAGACTGACAGGGACTAATTCACCCCTCCACTTT
CSARLTGTNSPLHF
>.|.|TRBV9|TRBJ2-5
TGTGCCAGCAGCTACCAGACCCAAGAGACCCAGTACTTC
CASSYQTQETQYF
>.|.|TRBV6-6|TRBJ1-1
TGTGCCAGCAGTTACGGAGGCTACGGGAAGAACACTGAAGCTTTCTTT
CASSYGGYGKNTEAFF
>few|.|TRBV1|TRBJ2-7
TGCACCAGCAGCCAAATCCTCAACGAGCAGTACTTC
CTSSQILNEQYF
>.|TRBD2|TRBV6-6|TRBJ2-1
TGTGCCAGCAGTTACTCGAGCCGGGAGGGCGGGGATGAGCAGTTCTTC
CASSYSSREGGDEQFF
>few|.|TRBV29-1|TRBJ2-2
TGCAGCGTCCTCAGCGACACCGGGGAGCTGTTTTTT
CSVLSDTGELFF
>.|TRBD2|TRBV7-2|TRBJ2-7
TGTGCCAGCAGCCAGACTAGCGGGGCCTACGAGCAGTACTTC
CASSQTSGAYEQYF
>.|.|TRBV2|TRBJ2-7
TGTGCCAGCAATCGCGAGCAGGGAAGAGGCGAGCAGTACTTC
CASNREQGRGEQYF
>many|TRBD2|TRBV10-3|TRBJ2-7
TGTGCCATCAGTGATTCTAGCGGGAGGGCCGAGCAGTACTTC
CAISDSSGRAEQYF
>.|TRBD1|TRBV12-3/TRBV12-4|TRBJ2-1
TGTGCCAGCATTACGGACAGGGCAAGGAATGAGCAGTTCTTC
CASITDRARNEQFF
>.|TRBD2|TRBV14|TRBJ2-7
TGTGCCAGCAGCCCACCTATTTCGGGGGGTTCCTACGAGCAGTACTTC
CASSPPISGGSYEQYF
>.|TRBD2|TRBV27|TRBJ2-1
TGTGCCAGCAGTTCTGGACTAGCGGGGCCCTCCCCTGAGCAGTTCTTC
CASSSGLAGPSPEQFF
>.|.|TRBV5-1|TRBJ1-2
TGCGCCAGCAGCTTGTTAGGACAGCGATCACGATCCTATGGCTACACCTTC
CASSLLGQRSRSYGYTF
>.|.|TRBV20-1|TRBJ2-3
TGCAGTGCTAGAACGGTGGGGTATAGCACAGATACGCAGTATTTT
CSARTVGYSTDTQYF
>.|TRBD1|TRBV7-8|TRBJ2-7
TGTGCCAGCAGCACCCTTGGACAGGGGCCCTCCTACGAGCAGTACTTC
CASSTLGQGPSYEQYF
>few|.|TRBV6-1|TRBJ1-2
TGTGCCAGCAGCTCGCGGGGAGGAGCGGAGGGCTACACCTTC
CASSSRGGAEGYTF
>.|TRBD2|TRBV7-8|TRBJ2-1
TGTGCCAGCAGCTTCGGACTAGCGGGAGCTGGCAATGAGCAGTTCTTC
CASSFGLAGAGNEQFF
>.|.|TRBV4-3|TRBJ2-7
TGCGCCAGCAGCCAAAGGAATTCGGACTACTACGAGCAGTACTTC
CASSQRNSDYYEQYF
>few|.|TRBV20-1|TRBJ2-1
TGCAGTGCTAGCTTGACTCCCGGGACCCGCAGTAATGAGCAGTTCTTC
CSASLTPGTRSNEQFF
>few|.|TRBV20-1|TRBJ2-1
TGCAGTGCTAGAGACGTCACTAGCCCCGACGTTTACAATGAGCAGTTCTTC
CSARDVTSPDVYNEQFF
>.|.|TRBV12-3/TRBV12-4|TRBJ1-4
TGTGCCAGCAGTGTCCCCCCCCGGGCTGAAAAACTGTTTTTT
CASSVPPRAEKLFF
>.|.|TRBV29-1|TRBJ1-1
TGCAGCGTTAGGGGCCCGGTAGACACTGAAGCTTTCTTT
CSVRGPVDTEAFF
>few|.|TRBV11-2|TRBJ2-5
TGTGCCAGCAGCGTCCCTCAGCGCGGTCAAGAGACCCAGTACTTC
CASSVPQRGQETQYF
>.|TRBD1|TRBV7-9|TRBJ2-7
TGTGCCAGCAGCTTCGTCCTGGACAGGGAAGTTTGGGAGCAGTACTTC
CASSFVLDREVWEQYF
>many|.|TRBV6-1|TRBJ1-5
TGTGCCAGCAGCCGGACAAACATTCAGCCCCAGCATTTT
CASSRTNIQPQHF
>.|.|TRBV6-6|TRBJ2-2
TGTGCCAGCAGTTCCCTCTGGCAGGGGTCCGGGGAGCTGTTTTTT
CASSSLWQGSGELFF
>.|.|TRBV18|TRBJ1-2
TGTGCCAGCTCACCGATACGGGGCGTGGATGGCTACACCTTC
CASSPIRGVDGYTF
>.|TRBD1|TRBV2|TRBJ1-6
TGTGCCAGCAGTGAATTGGGGACAGGGGTTTCACCCCTCCACTTT
CASSELGTGVSPLHF
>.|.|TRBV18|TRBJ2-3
TGTGCCAGCTCAAAGGCCGGGGGTCCCACAGATACGCAGTATTTT
CASSKAGGPTDTQYF
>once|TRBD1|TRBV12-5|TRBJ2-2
TGTGCTAGTGGTTTAGGGGGACAGGGGATCTCCGGGGAGCTGTTTTTT
CASGLGGQGISGELFF
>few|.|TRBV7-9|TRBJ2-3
TGTGCCAGCAGCTTAGTAGGCCACCGGGACAGCACAGATACGCAGTATTTT
CASSLVGHRDSTDTQYF
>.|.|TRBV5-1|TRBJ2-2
TGCGCCAGCAGCTTGGAAGTTTCGCGGGGCACCGGGGAGCTGTTTTTT
CASSLEVSRGTGELFF
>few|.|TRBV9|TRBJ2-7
TGTGCCAGCAGCGTAGACCCCGACCCCTACGAGCAGTACTTC
CASSVDPDPYEQYF
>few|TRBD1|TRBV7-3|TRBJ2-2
TGTGCCAGCAGCCTGGGACAGGAGAACACCGGGGAGCTGTTTTTT
CASSLGQENTGELFF
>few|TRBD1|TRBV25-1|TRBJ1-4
TGTGCCAGCAGCGACAGGGTTGGTGAAAAACTGTTTTTT
CASSDRVGEKLFF